These 20 T cell receptor beta chains share one sample of origin, sequenced in a study of T cell responses to AZD1222 COVID-19 vaccine. Measured with immunoSEQ multiplex PCR; TCRdb has only the in-frame clones, and not every one. The table lists about 84,000 clones, 70% to 90% of them singletons. Material: peripheral blood, obtained 28 days after the second AZD1222 dose. These receptors were taken from an adult who received the AZD1222 COVID-19 vaccine.

This clone was detected only a few times. Within the sample, other DNA sequences also encode this same CDR3. The chain joins TRBV24-1 to TRBJ1-5; D not resolved. Germline V lookup: CDR1 KGHDR, CDR2 SFDVKD. This CDR3 has 12 amino acids. Trimming shortened V by 6 bases and J by 0 bases, and 2 bases separated the two germline ends. CDR3 sequence (DNA): TGTGCCACCAGTTCTAGCAATCAGCCCCAGCATTTT. This codes for CATSSSNQPQHF.

This clone is a singleton in its sample. The rearrangement joins TRBV29-1 to TRBJ1-2; D not certain. The germline gives CDR1 SQVTM, CDR2 ANQGSEA. The germline V and J ends were trimmed by 4 bases and 0 bases, with 6 bases remaining between them. The CDR3 totals 12 residues. The CDR3 coding sequence is TGCAGCGTTGGGTCAGCTAACTATGGCTACACCTTC. Translation gives CSVGSANYGYTF.

The chain uses TRBV5-5 and TRBJ2-1; 10 bases fit TRBD1. CDR1 SGHKS and CDR2 YYEKEE come from the germline V gene (reference sequence). The V gene end was trimmed by 0 bases and the J gene end by 1 base; junction bases not matched to a gene: 4. This CDR3 region has 17 residues. This chain's CDR3 is CASSLGPGQGSYNEQFF. In DNA, the CDR3 is TGTGCCAGCAGCTTGGGCCCGGGACAGGGGTCCTACAATGAGCAGTTCTTC.

The chain joins TRBV19 to TRBJ1-2; the D gene is possibly TRBD1 (6 bases). CDR1 is LNHDA and CDR2 is SQIVND in the germline V gene (reference sequence). This CDR3 region has 14 residues. V was clipped by 9 bases and J by 6 bases, with 20 bases between them. This CDR3 reads CASTRHQGIDGYTF. The CDR3 coding sequence is TGTGCCAGCACGCGACACCAGGGGATTGATGGCTACACCTTC.

V is TRBV11-1 and J is TRBJ2-1, with D perhaps TRBD2 (5 bases). CDR1 SGHAT and CDR2 FQDESV come from the germline V gene (reference sequence). V lost 5 bases and J lost 3, with 17 bases in between. The CDR3 is 16 residues long. CDR3: CASSPLGTEGYNEQFF. CDR3 DNA sequence: TGTGCCAGCAGCCCCCTGGGCACAGAGGGCTACAATGAGCAGTTCTTC.

The chain couples TRBV6-1 to TRBJ1-1; the D gene is possibly TRBD1 (6 bases). The germline V gene encodes CDR1 MNHNS and CDR2 SASEGT. The V and J ends lost 4 bases and 1 base respectively, with 16 bases between them. The CDR3 length is 16 residues. The CDR3 loop reads CASSANPGHRNTEAFF. In DNA form, the CDR3 reads TGTGCCAGCAGTGCTAATCCGGGACATAGGAACACTGAAGCTTTCTTT.

Concerning this clone: At one end the junction does not follow the germline gene, possibly because of a read error. V and J are TRBV7-6 and TRBJ2-2; the match to TRBD2 covers 9 bases. The germline V gene has CDR1 SGHVS and CDR2 FNYEAQ. The CDR3 is made up of 16 amino acids. The CDR3 DNA reads as TGTGCCAGCAGCTTACAGGGACTAGCTAACAACGGGGAGCTGTTTTTT. Translated: CASSLQGLANNGELFF. Looking up the rest from reference TRBV7-6 and TRBJ2-2 gives the full variable domain: GAGVSQSPRYKVTKRGQDVALRCDPISGHVSLYWYRQALGQGPEFLTYFNYEAQQDKSGLPNDRFSAERPEGSISTLTIQRTEQRDSAMYRCASSLQGLANNGELFFGEGSRLTVL.

On this clone itself: Sequence at one end of the junction differs from germline and may be a read error. V usage is TRBV6-1 and J usage is TRBJ1-6; 8 nucleotides agree with TRBD1. Per the germline V gene, CDR1 is MNHNS and CDR2 is SASEGT. This CDR3 has 11 residues. The CDR3 DNA sequence: TGTGCCAGCAGTGAGCGGACAGGGTGGCGCTTT. Translating gives CASSERTGWRF.

A few counts support this clone. The J gene is TRBJ2-1, the V gene TRBV5-4; 7 bases match TRBD2. The CDR3 runs 14 residues. V shed 1 base, J shed 9 bases, and the junction held 7 bases outside the gene matches. Germline-derived CDR1 and CDR2 are SGHNT and YYREEE (reference sequence). CDR3 sequence (DNA): TGTGCCAGCAGCTTGAAGGCACTAGCGACTGAGCAGTTCTTC. Protein sequence: CASSLKALATEQFF.

In its sample, this clone was seen once. V and J are TRBV18 and TRBJ1-1, with D unclear. The V gene lost 2 bases and the J gene lost 0 bases, with 4 bases spanning the gap. Germline V gene sequence: CDR1 KGHSH, CDR2 LQKENI. The CDR3 runs 13 residues. The CDR3 sequence is CASSPEMNTEAFF. DNA of the CDR3: TGTGCCAGCTCACCAGAGATGAACACTGAAGCTTTCTTT.

In this sample, this clone turned up once. This chain links TRBV2 with TRBJ2-7; D possibly uses TRBD1 or TRBD2 (6 bases each). The CDR3 is 15 amino acids. Germline V gives CDR1 SNHLY, CDR2 FYNNEI. V was trimmed by 6 bases and J by 3 bases, leaving 18 bases between them. CDR3 loop: CASSESSGDFYEQYV. In nucleotides, the CDR3 is TGTGCCAGCAGCGAATCGTCAGGGGACTTCTACGAGCAGTACGTC.

The chain recombines TRBV10-2 with TRBJ1-2; possible D gene TRBD1, 5 bases. This CDR3 is built from 13 residues. The V end lost 6 bases, the J end lost 4 bases, and 12 bases lay between the germline ends. CDR1 WSHSY and CDR2 SAAADI come from the germline V gene. The chain's CDR3 is CASRDTSGYGYTF. The CDR3 nucleotides read TGCGCCAGCAGGGACACCTCTGGCTATGGCTACACCTTC.

There are a few counts of this clone. The chain has TRBV6-2 or TRBV6-3 and TRBJ2-1; D not certain. V lost 0 bases and J lost 6, with 18 bases in between. This CDR3 is built from 17 residues. Germline V gives CDR1 MNHEY, CDR2 SVGEGT. The CDR3 sequence is CASSYSMRSKVGNEQFF. In nucleotides, the CDR3 is TGTGCCAGCAGTTACTCGATGCGGTCGAAAGTAGGCAATGAGCAGTTCTTC.

The V call is TRBV6-6, the J call TRBJ1-5; 7 bases match TRBD1. Trimming at V came to 4 bases and at J to 3 bases, leaving 3 bases not matched to a gene. The CDR3 covers 14 residues. The V gene's germline CDR1 is MNHNY and CDR2 SVGAGI (reference sequence). CDR3 nucleotide sequence: TGTGCCAGCAGTTGGGACAGATCCAATCAGCCCCAGCATTTT. Protein: CASSWDRSNQPQHF.

V usage is TRBV5-1 and J usage is TRBJ1-2; TRBD1 agrees at 10 bases. The V gene's germline CDR1 is SGHRS and CDR2 YFSETQ. This CDR3 contains 13 residues. Trimming cost V 4 bases and J 8 bases; bases outside gene matches: 5. DNA of the CDR3: TGCGCCAGCAGCGGGGACAGGGGTAAAGGCTACACCTTC. It yields the protein CASSGDRGKGYTF. Together with reference TRBV5-1 and TRBJ1-2, the CDR3 gives the full variable domain: KAGVTQTPRYLIKTRGQQVTLSCSPISGHRSVSWYQQTPGQGLQFLFEYFSETQRNKGNFPGRFSGRQFSNSRSEMNVSTLELGDSALYLCASSGDRGKGYTFGSGTRLTVV.

The chain uses TRBV28 and TRBJ2-1; 9 bases map to TRBD2. Trimming at V came to 5 bases and at J to 2 bases, leaving 13 bases not matched to a gene. Germline lookup yields CDR1 MDHEN and CDR2 SYDVKM. The CDR3 totals 18 residues. CDR3 sequence reads: CASSPPVASGNTYNEQFF. Written as DNA, the CDR3 is TGTGCCAGCAGTCCCCCCGTGGCTAGCGGGAATACCTACAATGAGCAGTTCTTC.

V and J are TRBV7-2 and TRBJ2-3; 14 nucleotides align to TRBD2. From germline, CDR1 is SGHTA and CDR2 FQGNSA. V lost 5 bases, J lost 3 bases, and 7 bases stayed unmatched. The CDR3 contains 17 residues. CDR3 nucleotides: TGTGCCAGCAGCCCCCGACTAGCGGGAGGGAGGACAGATACGCAGTATTTT. This gives the protein CASSPRLAGGRTDTQYF.

The chain combines TRBV9 with TRBJ1-1; weak D call: TRBD1 (6 bases). Trimming cost V 0 bases and J 5 bases, with 17 bases left between them. In germline, CDR1 is SGDLS, CDR2 YYNGEE. There are 16 residues in the CDR3. The CDR3 reads CASSVGRNREETEAFF. DNA for the CDR3: TGTGCCAGCAGCGTAGGGAGGAACAGGGAGGAGACTGAAGCTTTCTTT.

The chain combines TRBV5-1 with TRBJ1-5; tentative D call: TRBD1 (5 bases). This CDR3 is built from 14 residues. Germline V gene data show CDR1 as SGHRS and CDR2 as YFSETQ. Trimming left V 5 bases short and J 3 bases short, with 12 bases between. DNA for the CDR3: TGCGCCAGCAGTCCTCAGGGCCCCAATCAGCCCCAGCATTTT. Residues: CASSPQGPNQPQHF.

V is TRBV2 and J is TRBJ1-1, with TRBD1 as a possible D gene (6 bases). CDR3 length: 13 residues. Germline V gene sequence: CDR1 SNHLY, CDR2 FYNNEI. V gave up 5 bases and J gave up 6 bases, with 13 bases separating them. The CDR3 sequence: CASSTGGGPEAFF. The CDR3, as DNA: TGTGCCAGCAGTACCGGGGGGGGGCCTGAAGCTTTCTTT.